Listed below are T cell receptor beta chains from one sample, sequenced in a study of blood T cell repertoires in COVID-19. TCRdb's copy holds only in-frame clones and misses some; the assay was immunoSEQ multiplex PCR. The data hold roughly 130,000 clones, with 84% observed a single time. The sample comprised peripheral blood. These receptors came from a man younger than 45 with COVID-19, enrolled during active disease. The CDR3 runs from the conserved cysteine through the conserved F or W.

V	J	length	CDR3
TRBV18	TRBJ2-7	23	CASSPPSSDLWDRGMDMHYEQYF
TRBV30	TRBJ2-3	16	CAWSQYGGRSTDTQYF
TRBV30	TRBJ1-2	11	CAWGRDYGYTF
TRBV27	TRBJ1-2	15	CASRPHQDRPYGYTF
TRBV28	TRBJ2-1	12	CASSREWNEQFF
TRBV28	TRBJ2-3	14	CASSSSASTDTQYF
TRBV10-3	TRBJ2-1	13	CASMPEPSNEQFF
TRBV9	TRBJ2-5	13	CASSVESGETQYF
TRBV19	TRBJ1-5	14	CASSWDRDGGPQHF
TRBV4-1	TRBJ1-6	15	CASSQADREDSPLHF
TRBV28	TRBJ1-2	13	CASKGQGHYGYTF
TRBV10-2	TRBJ2-7	14	CASSESGLSYEQYF
TRBV18	TRBJ2-7	15	CASSLAGTGVNEQYF
TRBV11-3	TRBJ2-6	17	CASSLEQSRSGANVLTF
TRBV5-1	TRBJ1-2	13	CASSLERNYGYTF
TRBV28	TRBJ1-5	12	CASSSINQPQHF
TRBV19	TRBJ2-3	15	CASSRLAATADTQYF
TRBV24-1	TRBJ1-1	12	CATSGGNTEAFF
TRBV16	TRBJ1-4	14	CASSHRLDSEKLFF
TRBV27	TRBJ1-3	16	CASSSLQGSSGNTIYF
TRBV4-1	TRBJ2-7	16	CASSQVLRDRYYEQYF
TRBV10-3	TRBJ2-7	15	CAISGGSGSSYEQYF
TRBV6-5	TRBJ2-5	14	CASRVDRAQETQYF
TRBV19	TRBJ1-5	16	CASSIKKGDLNQPQHF
TRBV19	TRBJ1-5	14	CASSYGQGNQPQHF
TRBV11-2	TRBJ1-1	16	CASSFGPPGLGTEAFF
TRBV19	TRBJ1-1	15	CASSIGTGGNTEAFF
TRBV19	TRBJ2-1	15	CASRGTSGSSGEQFF
TRBV19	TRBJ2-1	18	CASSIAHTSGSPYNEQFF
TRBV7-2	TRBJ2-7	15	CASSFPDSLSHEQYF
TRBV19	TRBJ2-5	12	CASSTGGETQYF
TRBV11-2	TRBJ1-3	16	CASSYLRVGSGNTIYF
TRBV3-1/TRBV3-2	TRBJ2-4	16	CASSPTGLAEKNIQYF
TRBV4-1	TRBJ2-2	12	CASSQERGELFF
TRBV6-5	TRBJ1-1	13	CASSLQLNTEAFF
TRBV4-1	TRBJ1-2	14	CASSQGTGIYGYTF
TRBV10-1	TRBJ2-2	15	CASSVGLPRTGELFF
TRBV15	TRBJ2-7	13	CATSGQGAVEQYF
TRBV24-1	TRBJ1-2	13	CATTPGGGYGYTF
TRBV6-1	TRBJ2-7	17	CASSEAGRGTGSYEQYF
TRBV10-3	TRBJ1-1	13	CAISESRQYETFF
TRBV11-2	TRBJ2-7	13	CASSSGFGSQQYF
TRBV3-1/TRBV3-2	TRBJ2-7	15	CASSQDGRAKYEQYF
TRBV25-1	TRBJ2-4	16	CASSQPGRGGSNIQYF
TRBV4-2	TRBJ2-2	15	CASSQDWGGAGELFF
TRBV28	TRBJ1-1	15	CASSLYQGTNTEAFF